The clone carrying this T cell receptor (beta chain) was counted only a few times. The antigen remains unidentified. The source of the sample is a study of early T cells in non-severe SARS-CoV-2 infection. Study-wide points: In VDJdb matching, anti-spike CD8 responses were favored while private and CD4 specificities went missing.

Researchers tagged individual cDNA molecules with unique molecular identifiers. TCRdb passed the 5' RACE reads through MiXCR, listing each CDR3 protein once. The data show about 61,000 distinct CDR3 sequences, 12% seen once. The germline V gene has CDR1 SQVTM and CDR2 ANQGSEA. V trimming: 6 bases; J trimming: 3 bases; junction bases outside the gene matches: 0. This CDR3 region has 12 residues. This chain joins TRBV29-1 and TRBJ1-4, with 8 nucleotides matching TRBD1. This receptor was obtained from an adult who was a healthcare worker with PCR-confirmed SARS-CoV-2 infection or an uninfected control (not recorded which). The donor label of this sample is uncertain. The specimen was whole blood, collected at baseline. CDR3 bases: TGCAGCGTACAGGGGGCTAATGAAAAACTGTTTTTT. It translates to CSVQGANEKLFF.